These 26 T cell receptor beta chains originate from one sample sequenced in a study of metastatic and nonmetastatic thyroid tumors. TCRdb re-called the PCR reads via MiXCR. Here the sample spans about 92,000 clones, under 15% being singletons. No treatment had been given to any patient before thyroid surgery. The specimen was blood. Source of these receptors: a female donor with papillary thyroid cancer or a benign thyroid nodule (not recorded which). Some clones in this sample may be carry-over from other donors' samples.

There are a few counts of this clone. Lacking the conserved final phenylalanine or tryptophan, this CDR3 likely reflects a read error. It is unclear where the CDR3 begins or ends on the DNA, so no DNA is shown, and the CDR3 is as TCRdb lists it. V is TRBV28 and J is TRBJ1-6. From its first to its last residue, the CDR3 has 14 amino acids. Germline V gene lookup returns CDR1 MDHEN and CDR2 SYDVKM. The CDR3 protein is CASMASSYNSPLQL.

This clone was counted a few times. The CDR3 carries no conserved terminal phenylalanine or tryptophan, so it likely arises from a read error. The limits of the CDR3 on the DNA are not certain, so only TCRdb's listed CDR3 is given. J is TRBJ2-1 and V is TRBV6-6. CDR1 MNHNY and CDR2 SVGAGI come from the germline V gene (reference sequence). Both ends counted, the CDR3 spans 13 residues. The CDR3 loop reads CASSYLRFNEQLS.

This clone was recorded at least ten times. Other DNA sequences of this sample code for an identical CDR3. Here the CDR3 reads CSVGQGQETQYF. CDR3 coding DNA: TGCAGCGTAGGACAGGGCCAAGAGACCCAGTACTTC. The chain is built from TRBV29-1 and TRBJ2-5, with 8 bases lining up with TRBD1. The V segment lost 6 bases and the J segment 1 base; nucleotides outside the gene matches: 1. Per germline, CDR1 SQVTM and CDR2 ANQGSEA. The CDR3 consists of 12 residues.

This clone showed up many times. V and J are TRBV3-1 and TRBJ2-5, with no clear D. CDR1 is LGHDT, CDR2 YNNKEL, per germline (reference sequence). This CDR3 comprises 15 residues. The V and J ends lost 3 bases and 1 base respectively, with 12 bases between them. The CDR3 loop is CASSHRLESQETQYF. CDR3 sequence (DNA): TGTGCCAGCAGCCACAGGCTAGAGAGCCAAGAGACCCAGTACTTC.

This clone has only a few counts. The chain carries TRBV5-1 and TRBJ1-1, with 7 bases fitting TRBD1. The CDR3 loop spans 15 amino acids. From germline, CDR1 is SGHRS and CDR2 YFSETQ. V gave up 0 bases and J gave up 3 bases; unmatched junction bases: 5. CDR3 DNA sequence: TGCGCCAGCAGCTTGGGACAGGGAGCCGACACTGAAGCTTTCTTT. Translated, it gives CASSLGQGADTEAFF.

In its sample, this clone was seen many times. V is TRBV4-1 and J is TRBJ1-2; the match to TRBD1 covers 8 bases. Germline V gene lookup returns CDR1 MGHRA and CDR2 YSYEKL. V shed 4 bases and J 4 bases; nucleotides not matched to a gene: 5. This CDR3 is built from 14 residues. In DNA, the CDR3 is TGCGCCAGCAGCCCTGACAGGGGCCCCTATGGCTACACCTTC. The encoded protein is CASSPDRGPYGYTF.

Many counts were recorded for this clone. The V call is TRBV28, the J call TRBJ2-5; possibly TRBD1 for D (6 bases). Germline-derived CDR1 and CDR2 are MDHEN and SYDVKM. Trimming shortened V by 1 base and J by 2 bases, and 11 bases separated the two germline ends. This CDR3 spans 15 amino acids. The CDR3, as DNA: TGTGCCAGCAGTTTATCAGCAGGGGAACAAGAGACCCAGTACTTC. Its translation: CASSLSAGEQETQYF.

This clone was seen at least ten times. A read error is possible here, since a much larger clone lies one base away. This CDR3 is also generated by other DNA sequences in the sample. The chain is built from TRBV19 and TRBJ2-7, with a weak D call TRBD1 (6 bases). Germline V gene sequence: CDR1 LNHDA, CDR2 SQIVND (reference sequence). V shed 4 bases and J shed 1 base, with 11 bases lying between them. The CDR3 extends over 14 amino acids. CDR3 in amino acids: CASSTIGTSYEQYF. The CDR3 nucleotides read TGTGCCAGTAGTACTATTGGGACATCCTACGAGCAGTACTTC.

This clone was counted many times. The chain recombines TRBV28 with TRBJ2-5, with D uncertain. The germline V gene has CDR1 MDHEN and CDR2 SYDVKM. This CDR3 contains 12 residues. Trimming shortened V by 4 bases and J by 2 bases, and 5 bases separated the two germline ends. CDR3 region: CASSSLQETQYF. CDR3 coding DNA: TGTGCCAGCAGTTCGCTACAAGAGACCCAGTACTTC.

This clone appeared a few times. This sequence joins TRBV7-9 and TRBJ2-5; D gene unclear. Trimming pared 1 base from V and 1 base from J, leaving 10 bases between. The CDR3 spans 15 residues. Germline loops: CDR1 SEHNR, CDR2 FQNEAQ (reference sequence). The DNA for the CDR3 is TGTGCCAGCAGCTTAGGTGAGGACCCCCAAGAGACCCAGTACTTC. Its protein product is CASSLGEDPQETQYF.

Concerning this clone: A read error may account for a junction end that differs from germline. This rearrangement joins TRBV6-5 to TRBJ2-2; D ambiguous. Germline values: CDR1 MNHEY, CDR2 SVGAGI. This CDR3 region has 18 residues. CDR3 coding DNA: TGTGCCAGCAGTTACGTCCCAGCGCCCGCGCGCGGCACCCGGGAGCTGTTTTTT. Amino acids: CASSYVPAPARGTRELFF.

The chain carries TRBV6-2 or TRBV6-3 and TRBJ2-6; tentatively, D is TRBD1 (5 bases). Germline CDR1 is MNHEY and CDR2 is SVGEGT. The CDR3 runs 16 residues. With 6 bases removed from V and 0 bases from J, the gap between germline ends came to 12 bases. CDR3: CASSTDSSSGANVLTF. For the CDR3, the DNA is TGTGCCAGCAGCACAGACAGTAGCTCTGGGGCCAACGTCCTGACTTTC.

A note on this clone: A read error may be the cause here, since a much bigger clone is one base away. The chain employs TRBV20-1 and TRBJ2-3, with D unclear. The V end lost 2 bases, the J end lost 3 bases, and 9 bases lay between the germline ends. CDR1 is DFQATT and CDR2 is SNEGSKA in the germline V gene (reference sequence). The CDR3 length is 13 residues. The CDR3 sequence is CSARYYWTDTQYF. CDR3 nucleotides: TGCAGTGCTAGATATTATTGGACAGATACGCAGTATTTT.

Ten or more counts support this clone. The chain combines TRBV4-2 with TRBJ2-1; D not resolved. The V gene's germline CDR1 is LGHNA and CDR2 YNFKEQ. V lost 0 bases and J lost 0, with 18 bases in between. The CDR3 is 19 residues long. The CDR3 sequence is CASSQDPISTLSSYNEQFF. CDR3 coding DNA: TGTGCCAGCAGCCAAGATCCGATCAGCACGTTGAGCTCCTACAATGAGCAGTTCTTC.

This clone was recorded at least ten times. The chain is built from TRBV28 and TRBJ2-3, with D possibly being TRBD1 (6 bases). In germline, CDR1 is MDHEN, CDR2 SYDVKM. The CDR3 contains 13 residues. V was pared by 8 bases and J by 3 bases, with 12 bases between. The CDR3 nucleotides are TGTGCCAGCCGGCAACAGGGAACAGATACGCAGTATTTT. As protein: CASRQQGTDTQYF.

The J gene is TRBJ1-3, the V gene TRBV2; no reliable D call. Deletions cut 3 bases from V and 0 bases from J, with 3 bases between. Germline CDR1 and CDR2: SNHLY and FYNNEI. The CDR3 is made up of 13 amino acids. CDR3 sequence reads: CASSDNSGNTIYF. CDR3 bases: TGTGCCAGCAGTGACAACTCTGGAAACACCATATATTTT.

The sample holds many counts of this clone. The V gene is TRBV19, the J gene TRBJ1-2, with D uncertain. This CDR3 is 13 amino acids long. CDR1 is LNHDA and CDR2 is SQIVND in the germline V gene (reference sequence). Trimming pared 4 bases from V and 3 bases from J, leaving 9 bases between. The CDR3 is CASSTGRYYGYTF. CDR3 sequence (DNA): TGTGCCAGTAGTACCGGACGGTACTATGGCTACACCTTC.

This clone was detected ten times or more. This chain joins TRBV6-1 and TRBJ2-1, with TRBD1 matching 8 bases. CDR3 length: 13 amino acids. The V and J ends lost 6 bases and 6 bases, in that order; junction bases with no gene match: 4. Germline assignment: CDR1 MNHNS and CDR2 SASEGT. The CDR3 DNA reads TGTGCCAGCAGGACAGGGGCGGTCAATGAGCAGTTCTTC. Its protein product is CASRTGAVNEQFF.

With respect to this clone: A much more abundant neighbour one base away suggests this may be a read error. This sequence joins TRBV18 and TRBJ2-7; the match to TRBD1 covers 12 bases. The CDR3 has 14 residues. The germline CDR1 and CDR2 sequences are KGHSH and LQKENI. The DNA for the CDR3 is TGTGCCATCTCACCCGGGACAGGGGGCGACGAGCAGTACTTC. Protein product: CAISPGTGGDEQYF.

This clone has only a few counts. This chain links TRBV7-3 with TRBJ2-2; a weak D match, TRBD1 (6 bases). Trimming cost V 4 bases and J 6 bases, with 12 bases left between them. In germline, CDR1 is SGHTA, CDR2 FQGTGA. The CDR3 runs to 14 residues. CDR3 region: CASSSYQGSGELFF. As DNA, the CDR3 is TGTGCCAGCAGCTCGTACCAGGGGTCCGGGGAGCTGTTTTTT.

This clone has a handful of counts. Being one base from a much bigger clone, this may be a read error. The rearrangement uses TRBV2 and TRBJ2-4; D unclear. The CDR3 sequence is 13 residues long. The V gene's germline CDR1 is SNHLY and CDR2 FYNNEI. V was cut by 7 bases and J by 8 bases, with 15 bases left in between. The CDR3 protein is CASINGIQDIQYF. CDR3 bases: TGTGCCAGCATCAATGGGATCCAAGACATTCAGTACTTC.

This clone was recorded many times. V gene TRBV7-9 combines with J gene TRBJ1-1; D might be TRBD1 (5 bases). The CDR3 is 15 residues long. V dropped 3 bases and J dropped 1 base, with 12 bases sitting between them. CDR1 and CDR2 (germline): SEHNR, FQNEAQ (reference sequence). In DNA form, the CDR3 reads TGTGCCAGCAGCTTGGCCGGTGGGGGGAACACTGAAGCTTTCTTT. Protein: CASSLAGGGNTEAFF.

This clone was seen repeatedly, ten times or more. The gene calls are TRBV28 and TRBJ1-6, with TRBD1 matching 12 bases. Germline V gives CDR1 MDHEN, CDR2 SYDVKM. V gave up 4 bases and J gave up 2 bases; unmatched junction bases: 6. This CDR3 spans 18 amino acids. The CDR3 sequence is CASSSGTGGDTYNSPLHF. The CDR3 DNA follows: TGTGCCAGCAGTTCTGGGACAGGGGGCGATACCTATAATTCACCCCTCCACTTT.

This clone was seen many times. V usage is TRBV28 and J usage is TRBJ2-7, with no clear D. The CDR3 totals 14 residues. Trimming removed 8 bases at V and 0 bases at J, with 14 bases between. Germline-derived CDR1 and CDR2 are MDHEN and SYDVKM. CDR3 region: CASGPGPRSYEQYF. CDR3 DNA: TGTGCCAGCGGACCAGGCCCCCGCTCCTACGAGCAGTACTTC.

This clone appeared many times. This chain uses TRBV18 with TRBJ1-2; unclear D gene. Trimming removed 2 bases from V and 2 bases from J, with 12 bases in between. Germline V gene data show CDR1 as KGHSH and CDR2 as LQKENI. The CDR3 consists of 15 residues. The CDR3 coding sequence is TGTGCCAGCTCACCAGGGGTTGGCTTCAACTATGGCTACACCTTC. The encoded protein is CASSPGVGFNYGYTF.

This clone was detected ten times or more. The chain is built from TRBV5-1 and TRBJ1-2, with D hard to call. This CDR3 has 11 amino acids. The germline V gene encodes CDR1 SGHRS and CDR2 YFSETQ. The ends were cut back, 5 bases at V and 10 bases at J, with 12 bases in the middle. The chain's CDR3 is CASRRGVDYTF. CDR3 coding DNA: TGCGCCAGCAGACGTGGGGTAGACTACACCTTC.